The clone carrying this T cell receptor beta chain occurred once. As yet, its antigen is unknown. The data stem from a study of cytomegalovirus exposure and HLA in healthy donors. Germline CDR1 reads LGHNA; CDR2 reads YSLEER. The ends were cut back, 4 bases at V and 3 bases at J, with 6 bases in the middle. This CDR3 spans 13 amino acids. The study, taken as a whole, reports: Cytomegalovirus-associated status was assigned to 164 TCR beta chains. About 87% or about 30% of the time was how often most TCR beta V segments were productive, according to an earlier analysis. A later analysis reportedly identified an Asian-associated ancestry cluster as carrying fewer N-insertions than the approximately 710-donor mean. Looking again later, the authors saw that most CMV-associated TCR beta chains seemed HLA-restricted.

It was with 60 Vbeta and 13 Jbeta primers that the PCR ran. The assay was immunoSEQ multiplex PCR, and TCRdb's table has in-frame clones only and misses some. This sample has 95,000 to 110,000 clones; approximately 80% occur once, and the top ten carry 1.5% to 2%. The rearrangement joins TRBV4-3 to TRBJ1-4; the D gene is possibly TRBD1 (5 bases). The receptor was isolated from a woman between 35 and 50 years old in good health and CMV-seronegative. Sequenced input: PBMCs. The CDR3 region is CASSRGANEKLFF. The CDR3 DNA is TGCGCCAGCAGCCGGGGGGCTAATGAAAAACTGTTTTTT.